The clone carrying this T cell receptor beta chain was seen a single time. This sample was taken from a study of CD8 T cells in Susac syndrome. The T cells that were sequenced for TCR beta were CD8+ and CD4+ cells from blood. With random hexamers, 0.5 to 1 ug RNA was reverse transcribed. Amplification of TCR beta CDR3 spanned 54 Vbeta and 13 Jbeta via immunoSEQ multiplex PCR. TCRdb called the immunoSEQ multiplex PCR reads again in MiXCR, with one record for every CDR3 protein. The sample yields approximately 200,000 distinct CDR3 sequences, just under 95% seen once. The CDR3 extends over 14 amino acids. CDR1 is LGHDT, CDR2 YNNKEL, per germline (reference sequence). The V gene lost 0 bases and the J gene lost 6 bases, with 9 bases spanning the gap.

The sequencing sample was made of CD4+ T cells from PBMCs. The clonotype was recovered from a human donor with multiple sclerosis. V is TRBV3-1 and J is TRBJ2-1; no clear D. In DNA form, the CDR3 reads TGTGCCAGCAGCCAAGATCCTTGGGCCAATGAGCAGTTCTTC. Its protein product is CASSQDPWANEQFF.